A selection of T cell receptor beta chains follows, all from one sample in a study of blood T cell repertoires in COVID-19. TCRdb's table, derived via immunoSEQ multiplex PCR, lists solely in-frame clones and lacks some. Among a few hundred thousand clones listed, about 88% were seen once. Input material: peripheral blood. The receptors come from a man aged 35-49 years with active or convalescent COVID-19. Both conserved end residues are part of each CDR3. The order of the fields is J gene, V gene, D gene, CDR3 length, clone size, CDR3 protein, CDR3 DNA. The D gene is left open where the match is weak. Part of the rows lack a size; the others show once, few, many or a class for expanded clones.

j_call: TRBJ2-5; v_call: TRBV9; d_call: TRBD2; cdr3_length: 15; clone_size: -; cdr3_aa: CASSVASGNQETQYF; cdr3_nt: TGTGCCAGCAGCGTAGCTAGCGGGAACCAAGAGACCCAGTACTTC
j_call: TRBJ1-2; v_call: TRBV30; d_call: -; cdr3_length: 14; clone_size: -; cdr3_aa: CAWSPSARSEGYTF; cdr3_nt: TGTGCCTGGAGCCCCTCAGCTAGATCTGAAGGCTACACCTTC
j_call: TRBJ2-5; v_call: TRBV7-9; d_call: TRBD1; cdr3_length: 14; clone_size: -; cdr3_aa: CASSSTGGRETQYF; cdr3_nt: TGTGCCAGCAGCTCAACAGGGGGCAGAGAGACCCAGTACTTC
j_call: TRBJ2-1; v_call: TRBV28; d_call: -; cdr3_length: 14; clone_size: -; cdr3_aa: CASSFFGENYEQFF; cdr3_nt: TGTGCCAGCAGTTTTTTTGGGGAGAACTATGAGCAGTTCTTC
j_call: TRBJ1-6; v_call: TRBV28; d_call: TRBD1; cdr3_length: 15; clone_size: once; cdr3_aa: CASRPRGFYNSPLHF; cdr3_nt: TGTGCCAGCAGGCCCAGGGGGTTCTATAATTCACCCCTCCACTTT
j_call: TRBJ2-7; v_call: TRBV2; d_call: -; cdr3_length: 11; clone_size: -; cdr3_aa: CASSEFSEQYF; cdr3_nt: TGTGCCAGCAGTGAATTCAGCGAGCAGTACTTC
j_call: TRBJ2-7; v_call: TRBV6-2/TRBV6-3; d_call: TRBD1; cdr3_length: 15; clone_size: -; cdr3_aa: CASSDPGTVSYEQYF; cdr3_nt: TGTGCCAGCAGTGACCCCGGGACAGTCTCCTACGAGCAGTACTTC
j_call: TRBJ1-1; v_call: TRBV11-3; d_call: -; cdr3_length: 16; clone_size: once; cdr3_aa: CASSSPPGAGGTEAFF; cdr3_nt: TGTGCCAGCAGCTCCCCCCCAGGGGCCGGCGGGACTGAAGCTTTCTTT
j_call: TRBJ1-1; v_call: TRBV7-9; d_call: TRBD1; cdr3_length: 12; clone_size: -; cdr3_aa: CASSPTGTEAFF; cdr3_nt: TGTGCCAGCAGCCCGACAGGGACTGAAGCTTTCTTT
j_call: TRBJ2-1; v_call: TRBV5-4; d_call: TRBD2; cdr3_length: 15; clone_size: -; cdr3_aa: CASKWTSGGYNEQFF; cdr3_nt: TGTGCCAGCAAGTGGACTAGCGGGGGCTACAATGAGCAGTTCTTC
j_call: TRBJ2-3; v_call: TRBV4-2; d_call: TRBD2; cdr3_length: 15; clone_size: -; cdr3_aa: CASSQAGGPSDTQYF; cdr3_nt: TGTGCCAGCAGCCAAGCGGGAGGGCCCTCGGATACGCAGTATTTT
j_call: TRBJ2-1; v_call: TRBV14; d_call: -; cdr3_length: 19; clone_size: once; cdr3_aa: CASSPRSRQAFSSYNEQFF; cdr3_nt: TGTGCCAGCAGCCCGAGGTCCCGACAGGCCTTTAGCTCCTACAATGAGCAGTTCTTC
j_call: TRBJ2-7; v_call: TRBV25-1; d_call: -; cdr3_length: 15; clone_size: -; cdr3_aa: CASSASGTTSYEQYF; cdr3_nt: TGTGCCAGCAGTGCATCCGGGACAACCAGCTACGAGCAGTACTTC
j_call: TRBJ1-2; v_call: TRBV28; d_call: TRBD1; cdr3_length: 17; clone_size: -; cdr3_aa: CASRAGTDSFPNYGYTF; cdr3_nt: TGTGCCAGCAGAGCCGGGACAGATTCTTTCCCTAACTATGGCTACACCTTC
j_call: TRBJ1-3; v_call: TRBV28; d_call: TRBD1; cdr3_length: 19; clone_size: -; cdr3_aa: CASSLFGRQGKTSGNTIYF; cdr3_nt: TGTGCCAGCAGTTTATTTGGGAGACAGGGGAAGACCTCTGGAAACACCATATATTTT
j_call: TRBJ2-2; v_call: TRBV18; d_call: TRBD2; cdr3_length: 16; clone_size: -; cdr3_aa: CASSPGLAGDTGELFF; cdr3_nt: TGTGCCAGCTCACCAGGGCTAGCGGGGGACACCGGGGAGCTGTTTTTT
j_call: TRBJ1-6; v_call: TRBV6-1; d_call: -; cdr3_length: 14; clone_size: -; cdr3_aa: CASSDWVGGSPLHF; cdr3_nt: TGTGCCAGCAGTGATTGGGTGGGGGGTTCACCCCTCCACTTT